One and the same sample provided the 2 T cell receptor beta chains below, sequenced in a study of lung T cells in sarcoidosis with Löfgren's syndrome. One entry per CDR3 protein, called by TCRdb with MiXCR from the reads. The sample lists more than 50,000 distinct CDR3 sequences, less than 25% occurring once. The material sequenced was CD4+ T cells from PBMCs. These receptors all stem from a human donor with sarcoidosis (Löfgren's syndrome or another form), or a control subject (not recorded which).

This clonotype was seen at least ten times. This CDR3 reads CASSPEGDLISEQYF. CDR3 nucleotides: TGTGCCAGCAGTCCCGAGGGCGATTTGATAAGCGAGCAGTACTTC. This chain links TRBV27 with TRBJ2-7, with a tentative D call TRBD2 (5 bases). Trimming removed 5 bases from V and 6 bases from J, with 20 bases in between. The CDR3 has 15 amino acids. Germline V CDR1 and CDR2: MNHEY, SMNVEV (reference sequence).

This clonotype occurred many times. J is TRBJ2-3 and V is TRBV2; D uncertain. Germline CDR1 SNHLY, CDR2 FYNNEI. The V end lost 7 bases, the J end lost 2 bases, and 13 bases lay between the germline ends. CDR3 length: 14 residues. The CDR3 DNA sequence: TGTGCCAGCAAGGAGCAGCACAACACAGATACGCAGTATTTT. Protein: CASKEQHNTDTQYF.